This entry features one T cell receptor (beta chain) sequence. The CDR3 is 13 amino acids. Germline V lookup: CDR1 SGHRS, CDR2 YFSETQ. V lost 1 base and J 0 bases, leaving 4 bases between the germline ends. This entry belongs to a study of cytomegalovirus exposure and HLA in healthy donors. At the level of the study: Tens of millions of unique TCRs from HLA-typed donors made up an early data release.

PCR employed 60 Vbeta and 13 Jbeta primers. Some clones are missing from TCRdb's copy, which holds only in-frame ones; the method was immunoSEQ multiplex PCR. The sample carries 94,000 or so clones, around 70% recorded once. This clonotype originated in a man in his fifties or sixties in good health and CMV-seronegative. The rearrangement uses TRBV5-1 and TRBJ1-1; unclear D gene. Sequenced sample: PBMCs. The CDR3 sequence: CASSLTMNTEAFF. The CDR3 nucleotides read TGCGCCAGCAGCTTGACTATGAACACTGAAGCTTTCTTT.